This passage covers 32 T cell receptor beta chains from one sample sequenced in a study of beta chain features in type 1 diabetes. Since all of the isolated RNA was reverse transcribed, expressed TCRB transcripts were what got sequenced. The data were produced by immunoSEQ multiplex PCR, yet TCRdb's version contains in-frame clones alone and is incomplete. The sample shows about 450,000 clones, more than 9.5% of them seen only once. Sequenced sample: naive CD4+ T cells from blood. The receptors shown here come from a woman aged 18-35 years in good health.

This clone was picked up a small number of times. For the CDR3, the DNA is TGTGCCAGCAGCCCAGCGGGGGGGACAGATACGCAGTATTTT. It encodes CASSPAGGTDTQYF. The chain carries TRBV5-4 and TRBJ2-3; 10 positions match TRBD2. V gave up 4 bases and J gave up 3 bases; unmatched junction bases: 2. The CDR3 spans 14 residues. Germline V gene sequence: CDR1 SGHNT, CDR2 YYREEE (reference sequence).

This clone appeared a few times. This chain links TRBV12-5 with TRBJ2-3; TRBD2 aligns across 7 bases. V shed 4 bases and J 0 bases; nucleotides not matched to a gene: 13. The CDR3 runs 18 residues. CDR1 LGHNT and CDR2 FRNRAP come from the germline V gene. The CDR3, as DNA: TGTGCTAGTGGTTCCCCCGGCGGGAGAGGGTCTAGCACAGATACGCAGTATTTT. It is translated as CASGSPGGRGSSTDTQYF.

There are a few counts of this clone. V gene TRBV7-9 combines with J gene TRBJ2-1; 8 positions agree with TRBD1. V was pared by 5 bases and J by 5 bases, with 11 bases of the junction left unmatched. This CDR3 region has 16 residues. Germline V gives CDR1 SEHNR, CDR2 FQNEAQ (reference sequence). The CDR3, as DNA: TGTGCCAGCAGCCCCTACGAGGGGACAGGAAACAATGAGCAGTTCTTC. It is translated as CASSPYEGTGNNEQFF.

The rearrangement links TRBV9 to TRBJ2-1; no clear D. The germline V and J ends were trimmed by 0 bases and 5 bases, with 6 bases remaining between them. The CDR3 runs to 13 residues. CDR1 and CDR2 (germline): SGDLS, YYNGEE. The CDR3 is CASSVVGNNEQFF. In DNA, the CDR3 is TGTGCCAGCAGCGTAGTCGGTAACAATGAGCAGTTCTTC.

This clone was detected only a few times. The V gene is TRBV18, the J gene TRBJ2-3; no clear D gene. V lost 3 bases and J lost 6, with 10 bases in between. This CDR3 has 13 amino acids. The germline V gene has CDR1 KGHSH and CDR2 LQKENI. The DNA of the CDR3 is TGTGCCAGCTCACCTAGTTCACGTGATACGCAGTATTTT. It codes for CASSPSSRDTQYF. Using reference TRBV18 and TRBJ2-3 for the parts outside the CDR3, the full variable domain is NAGVMQNPRHLVRRRGQEARLRCSPMKGHSHVYWYRQLPEEGLKFMVYLQKENIIDESGMPKERFSAEFPKEGPSILRIQQVVRGDSAAYFCASSPSSRDTQYFGPGTRLTVL.

This clone was seen more than once but under ten times. The chain combines TRBV5-1 with TRBJ1-2; D gene uncertain. The V and J ends lost 0 bases and 4 bases respectively, with 13 bases between them. The germline V gene has CDR1 SGHRS and CDR2 YFSETQ. This CDR3 contains 15 residues. Here the CDR3 reads CASSLGQSESYGYTF. The CDR3 region has the DNA TGCGCCAGCAGCTTGGGGCAGTCGGAAAGCTATGGCTACACCTTC.

This clone was counted between two and nine times. The chain links TRBV18 to TRBJ2-7; 11 bases agree with TRBD2. Germline trimming cut 0 bases from V and 3 bases from J; bases unmatched to any gene: 1. The CDR3 totals 15 residues. The germline V gene encodes CDR1 KGHSH and CDR2 LQKENI. DNA for the CDR3: TGTGCCAGCTCACCACCGGGACTAGCGGTCTACGAGCAGTACTTC. The encoded protein is CASSPPGLAVYEQYF.

This clone was counted a few times. This chain connects TRBV11-1 to TRBJ2-1, with TRBD1 matching 7 bases. The CDR3 sequence is 14 residues long. With V trimmed by 5 bases and J by 4 bases, 5 bases remained unmatched. The germline V gene has CDR1 SGHAT and CDR2 FQDESV (reference sequence). The CDR3 loop reads CASSPGQEYNEQFF. The CDR3 DNA sequence: TGTGCCAGCAGCCCCGGACAGGAGTACAATGAGCAGTTCTTC.

The V and J genes are TRBV4-3 and TRBJ2-5; D is unclear. Germline CDR1 and CDR2: LGHNA and YSLEER. Trimming removed 0 bases at V and 4 bases at J, with 15 bases between. The CDR3 length is 16 residues. The CDR3 region is CASSQEGLLSTETQYF. As DNA, the CDR3 is TGCGCCAGCAGCCAAGAAGGTTTACTGAGCACAGAGACCCAGTACTTC.

This clone was recorded a few times. The chain is built from TRBV9 and TRBJ1-6; no firm D call. The V gene's germline CDR1 is SGDLS and CDR2 YYNGEE. The V end was cut by 0 bases, the J end by 5 bases, with 15 bases between. This CDR3 is 17 amino acids long. CDR3 protein: CASSVGVLPSHNSPLHF. The DNA of the CDR3 is TGTGCCAGCAGCGTAGGGGTCCTCCCCTCTCATAATTCACCCCTCCACTTT.

This clone came up a few times. This chain uses TRBV18 with TRBJ2-3, with a weak D call TRBD2 (7 bases). CDR3 size: 13 residues. The germline V gene has CDR1 KGHSH and CDR2 LQKENI. Trimming removed 3 bases from V and 4 bases from J, with 8 bases in between. The CDR3 DNA reads TGTGCCAGCTCACCCGGGGGGCCAGATACGCAGTATTTT. Its protein product is CASSPGGPDTQYF.

The chain uses TRBV18 and TRBJ2-2; D remains ambiguous. The V end lost 3 bases, the J end lost 5 bases, and 7 bases lay between the germline ends. The CDR3 is made up of 13 amino acids. The V gene's germline CDR1 is KGHSH and CDR2 LQKENI. The CDR3 sequence is CASSPIMTGELFF. CDR3 coding DNA: TGTGCCAGCTCACCGATTATGACCGGGGAGCTGTTTTTT.

The V and J genes are TRBV7-6 and TRBJ2-7; TRBD1 agrees at 9 bases. This CDR3 comprises 14 residues. Germline V gene data show CDR1 as SGHVS and CDR2 as FNYEAQ. Losses at the gene ends were 5 bases for V and 2 bases for J; bases not matched to a gene: 4. The CDR3 protein is CASSSRQGAYEQYF. CDR3 sequence (DNA): TGTGCCAGCAGCAGCCGACAGGGGGCCTACGAGCAGTACTTC.

This clone has only a few counts. V is TRBV5-1 and J is TRBJ2-1, with TRBD1 identical over 7 bases. The V segment lost 4 bases and the J segment 2 bases; nucleotides outside the gene matches: 9. This CDR3 has 16 residues. CDR1 and CDR2 from the germline V gene are SGHRS and YFSETQ. CDR3 sequence (DNA): TGCGCCAGCAGCCTACACAGGGGTACTACCTACAATGAGCAGTTCTTC. It specifies CASSLHRGTTYNEQFF.

This clone was observed a handful of times. Other DNA sequences of this sample code for an identical CDR3. The J gene is TRBJ2-5, the V gene TRBV5-1, with unresolved D. Deletions cut 4 bases from V and 5 bases from J, with 12 bases between. The germline gives CDR1 SGHRS, CDR2 YFSETQ. This CDR3 is 13 amino acids long. CDR3 sequence reads: CASSAGMGETQYF. The CDR3, as DNA: TGCGCCAGCAGCGCCGGCATGGGGGAGACCCAGTACTTC.

This clone was counted between two and nine times. V and J are TRBV7-9 and TRBJ1-4; TRBD1 agrees at 7 bases. The germline CDR1 and CDR2 sequences are SEHNR and FQNEAQ (reference sequence). The V and J ends lost 3 bases and 8 bases, in that order; junction bases with no gene match: 6. This CDR3 has 14 residues. The CDR3 nucleotides read TGTGCCAGCAGCTTGAGTGCAGGGGGGGAAAAACTGTTTTTT. Its translation: CASSLSAGGEKLFF.

This rearrangement joins TRBV14 to TRBJ2-2, with D tentatively TRBD1 (6 bases). From germline, CDR1 is SGHDN and CDR2 FVKESK. The CDR3 has 17 residues. With 0 bases removed from V and 2 bases from J, the gap between germline ends came to 13 bases. In DNA form, the CDR3 reads TGTGCCAGCAGCCAAGATTTACAGGGTATTAACACCGGGGAGCTGTTTTTT. Its translation: CASSQDLQGINTGELFF. Based on the CDR3 plus reference TRBV14 and TRBJ2-2, the full variable domain is EAGVTQFPSHSVIEKGQTVTLRCDPISGHDNLYWYRRVMGKEIKFLLHFVKESKQDESGMPNNRFLAERTGGTYSTLKVQPAELEDSGVYFCASSQDLQGINTGELFFGEGSRLTVL.

V gene TRBV11-2 combines with J gene TRBJ2-1; D uncertain. This CDR3 has 14 residues. Trimming pared 5 bases from V and 6 bases from J, leaving 14 bases between. The germline V gene has CDR1 SGHAT and CDR2 FQNNGV. In DNA form, the CDR3 reads TGTGCCAGCAGCCCCGGTCAAAGCCCCAATGAGCAGTTCTTC. Translation gives CASSPGQSPNEQFF.

This clone was picked up a small number of times. This chain joins TRBV29-1 and TRBJ2-7, with D perhaps matching TRBD1 (5 bases). Looked up from germline, CDR1 is SQVTM and CDR2 is ANQGSEA. The CDR3 has 11 residues. V was shortened by 3 bases and J by 5 bases, with 8 bases between the two germline ends. CDR3 loop: CSVDQGNEQYF. The CDR3 DNA reads TGCAGCGTTGATCAGGGCAACGAGCAGTACTTC.

This clone was found a few times. CDR3 loop: CASSVGWGSGANVLTF. CDR3 nucleotide sequence: TGTGCCAGCAGCGTAGGTTGGGGATCCGGGGCCAACGTCCTGACTTTC. The J gene is TRBJ2-6, the V gene TRBV9; D is undetermined. Looked up from germline, CDR1 is SGDLS and CDR2 is YYNGEE. This CDR3 is 16 amino acids long. Trimming stripped 0 bases from V and 4 bases from J, with 11 bases between. Variable domain in full (rest from reference TRBV9 and TRBJ2-6): DSGVTQTPKHLITATGQRVTLRCSPRSGDLSVYWYQQSLDQGLQFLIQYYNGEERAKGNILERFSAQQFPDLHSELNLSSLELGDSALYFCASSVGWGSGANVLTFGAGSRLTVL.

In this sample, this clone turned up a few times. V is TRBV11-2 and J is TRBJ2-3; tentative D call: TRBD1 (6 bases). The CDR3 spans 15 residues. Germline V gene lookup returns CDR1 SGHAT and CDR2 FQNNGV. V lost 7 bases and J 1 base, leaving 15 bases between the germline ends. CDR3 in DNA: TGTGCCAGCACCCCGGGCAGGGGCCGCACAGATACGCAGTATTTT. It specifies CASTPGRGRTDTQYF.

V is TRBV28 and J is TRBJ2-4; D unclear. V gave up 5 bases and J gave up 4 bases, with 12 bases separating them. The germline gives CDR1 MDHEN, CDR2 SYDVKM. The CDR3 is 14 amino acids. The CDR3 sequence is CASSPPGGKNIQYF. DNA for the CDR3: TGTGCCAGCAGTCCGCCAGGTGGAAAAAACATTCAGTACTTC.

This clone has only a few counts. The rearrangement joins TRBV5-4 to TRBJ2-1; TRBD2 matches 12 bases. The V gene end was trimmed by 4 bases and the J gene end by 7 bases; junction bases not matched to a gene: 6. Germline V lookup: CDR1 SGHNT, CDR2 YYREEE (reference sequence). This CDR3 has 15 amino acids. CDR3 in amino acids: CASSRLAGGGNEQFF. The CDR3 DNA reads TGTGCCAGCAGCCGGCTAGCGGGAGGGGGGAATGAGCAGTTCTTC.

In this sample, this clone turned up a few times. V gene TRBV11-2 combines with J gene TRBJ2-1; TRBD1 is a possible D gene (6 bases). This CDR3 has 17 residues. Trimming stripped 4 bases from V and 4 bases from J, with 20 bases between. CDR1 and CDR2 (germline): SGHAT, FQNNGV. CDR3 DNA: TGTGCCAGCAGCTCTAAACTCACAGGGCTGATTTACAATGAGCAGTTCTTC. Its protein is CASSSKLTGLIYNEQFF. Variable domain in full (rest from reference TRBV11-2 and TRBJ2-1): EAGVAQSPRYKIIEKRQSVAFWCNPISGHATLYWYQQILGQGPKLLIQFQNNGVVDDSQLPKDRFSAERLKGVDSTLKIQPAKLEDSAVYLCASSSKLTGLIYNEQFFGPGTRLTVL.

This clone showed up just a few times. The genes are TRBV28 and TRBJ1-4; D gene uncertain. With 4 bases removed from V and 4 bases from J, the gap between germline ends came to 13 bases. This CDR3 spans 15 amino acids. Germline CDR1 reads MDHEN; CDR2 reads SYDVKM. This chain's CDR3 is CASSSFPGLNEKLFF. The CDR3 DNA reads as TGTGCCAGCAGTTCCTTCCCCGGGCTTAATGAAAAACTGTTTTTT.

The sample holds a few counts of this clone. The genes are TRBV10-3 and TRBJ2-1; the match to TRBD2 covers 9 bases. Germline V gives CDR1 ENHRY, CDR2 SYGVKD. This CDR3 spans 15 amino acids. V dropped 6 bases and J dropped 4; count of bases not matched to a gene: 7. CDR3 loop: CAISFSGSGYNEQFF. The DNA for the CDR3 is TGTGCCATCAGCTTTAGCGGGAGTGGGTACAATGAGCAGTTCTTC.

This chain links TRBV29-1 with TRBJ1-4; D is ambiguous. The V and J ends lost 6 bases and 5 bases respectively, with 10 bases between them. The V gene's germline CDR1 is SQVTM and CDR2 ANQGSEA. This CDR3 is built from 12 residues. DNA for the CDR3: TGCAGCGTCAGCGGGCAGAATGAAAAACTGTTTTTT. Protein sequence: CSVSGQNEKLFF.

V gene TRBV7-2 combines with J gene TRBJ2-5; D tentatively reads TRBD1 or TRBD2 (5 bases each). V lost 2 bases and J lost 0, with 13 bases in between. Germline CDR1 and CDR2: SGHTA and FQGNSA. This CDR3 comprises 16 residues. The DNA of the CDR3 is TGTGCCAGCAGCTTAAGTGACGGGGCGTACCAAGAGACCCAGTACTTC. The encoded protein is CASSLSDGAYQETQYF.

This clone was detected a few times. The V and J genes are TRBV28 and TRBJ2-1, with D unclear. The CDR3 sequence is 17 residues long. In germline, CDR1 is MDHEN, CDR2 SYDVKM. V gave up 3 bases and J gave up 0 bases, with 15 bases separating them. CDR3 amino acids: CASSFNPDWSSYNEQFF. The CDR3, as DNA: TGTGCCAGCAGTTTCAACCCAGACTGGAGCTCCTACAATGAGCAGTTCTTC. Together with reference TRBV28 and TRBJ2-1, the CDR3 gives the full variable domain: DVKVTQSSRYLVKRTGEKVFLECVQDMDHENMFWYRQDPGLGLRLIYFSYDVKMKEKGDIPEGYSVSREKKERFSLILESASTNQTSMYLCASSFNPDWSSYNEQFFGPGTRLTVL.

The rearrangement uses TRBV6-5 and TRBJ2-1, with D unclear. Trimming removed 0 bases from V and 7 bases from J, with 16 bases in between. This CDR3 has 16 residues. Germline CDR1 MNHEY, CDR2 SVGAGI. CDR3 amino acids: CASSYSMVGNGNEQFF. CDR3 nucleotide sequence: TGTGCCAGCAGTTACTCGATGGTTGGGAATGGGAATGAGCAGTTCTTC.

The chain links TRBV7-9 to TRBJ2-5; perhaps TRBD2 as D (6 bases). Deletions cut 2 bases from V and 4 bases from J, with 11 bases between. The CDR3 covers 14 residues. Germline V gene data show CDR1 as SEHNR and CDR2 as FQNEAQ (reference sequence). CDR3 coding DNA: TGTGCCAGCAGCTTATTGGTACTAGCAGAGACCCAGTACTTC. It codes for CASSLLVLAETQYF.

Many counts were recorded for this clone. V gene TRBV15 combines with J gene TRBJ2-7; D uncertain. This CDR3 contains 12 residues. V was pared by 0 bases and J by 6 bases, with 6 bases between. In germline, CDR1 is LNHNV, CDR2 YYDKDF (reference sequence). The CDR3 reads CATSREWGEQYF. CDR3 DNA sequence: TGTGCCACCAGCAGAGAGTGGGGCGAGCAGTACTTC.